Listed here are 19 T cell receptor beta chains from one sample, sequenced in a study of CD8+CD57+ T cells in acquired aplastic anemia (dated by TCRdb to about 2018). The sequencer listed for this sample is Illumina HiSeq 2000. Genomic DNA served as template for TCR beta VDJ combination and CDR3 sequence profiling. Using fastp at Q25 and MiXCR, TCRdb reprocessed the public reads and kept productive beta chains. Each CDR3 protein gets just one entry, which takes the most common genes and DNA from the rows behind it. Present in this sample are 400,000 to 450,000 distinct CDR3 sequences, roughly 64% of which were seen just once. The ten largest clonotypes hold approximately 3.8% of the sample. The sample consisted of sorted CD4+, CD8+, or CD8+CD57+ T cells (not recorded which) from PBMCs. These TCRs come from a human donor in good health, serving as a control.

The CDR3 nucleotides read TGCGCCAGCAGTGGCCCCCGACTAGTTTACACCGGGGAGCTGTTTTTT. Encoded protein: CASSGPRLVYTGELFF. The chain carries TRBV4-3 and TRBJ2-2; the D gene is possibly TRBD2 (6 bases). Germline V gene lookup returns CDR1 LGHNA and CDR2 YSLEER. V lost 6 bases and J 3 bases, leaving 17 bases between the germline ends. This CDR3 spans 16 amino acids.

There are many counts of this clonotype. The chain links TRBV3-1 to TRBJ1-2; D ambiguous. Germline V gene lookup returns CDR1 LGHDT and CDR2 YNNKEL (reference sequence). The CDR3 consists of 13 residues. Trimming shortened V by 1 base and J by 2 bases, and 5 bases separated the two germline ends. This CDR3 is CASSQVRNYGYTF. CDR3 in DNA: TGTGCCAGCAGCCAAGTACGGAACTATGGCTACACCTTC.

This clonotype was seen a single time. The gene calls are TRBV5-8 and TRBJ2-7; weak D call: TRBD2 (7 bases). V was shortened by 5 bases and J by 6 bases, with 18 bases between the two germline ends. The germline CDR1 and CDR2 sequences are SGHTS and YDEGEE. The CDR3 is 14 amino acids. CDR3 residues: CASRGAGARAEQYF. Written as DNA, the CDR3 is TGTGCCAGCAGGGGGGCGGGGGCGAGGGCCGAGCAGTACTTC.

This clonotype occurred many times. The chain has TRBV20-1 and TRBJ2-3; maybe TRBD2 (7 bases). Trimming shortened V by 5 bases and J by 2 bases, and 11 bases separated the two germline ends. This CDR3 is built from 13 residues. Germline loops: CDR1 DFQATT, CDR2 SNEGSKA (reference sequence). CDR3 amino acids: CSARAGATDTQYF. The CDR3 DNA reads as TGCAGTGCTCGGGCGGGGGCCACAGATACGCAGTATTTT.

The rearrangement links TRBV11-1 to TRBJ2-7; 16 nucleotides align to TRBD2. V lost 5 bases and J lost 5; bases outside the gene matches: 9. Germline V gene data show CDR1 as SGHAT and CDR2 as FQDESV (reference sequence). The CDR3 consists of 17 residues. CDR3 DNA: TGTGCCAGCAGCGACGGGACTAGCGGGGGGGCACGAGACGAGCAGTACTTC. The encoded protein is CASSDGTSGGARDEQYF. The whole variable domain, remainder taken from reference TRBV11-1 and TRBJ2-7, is EAEVAQSPRYKITEKSQAVAFWCDPISGHATLYWYRQILGQGPELLVQFQDESVVDDSQLPKDRFSAERLKGVDSTLKIQPAELGDSAMYLCASSDGTSGGARDEQYFGPGTRLTVT.

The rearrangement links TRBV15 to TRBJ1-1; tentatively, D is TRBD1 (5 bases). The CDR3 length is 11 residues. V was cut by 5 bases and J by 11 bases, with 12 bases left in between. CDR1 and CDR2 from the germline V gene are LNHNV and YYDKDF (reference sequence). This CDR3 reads CATSGGTRAFF. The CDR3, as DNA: TGTGCCACCAGCGGGGGGACGAGGGCTTTCTTT.

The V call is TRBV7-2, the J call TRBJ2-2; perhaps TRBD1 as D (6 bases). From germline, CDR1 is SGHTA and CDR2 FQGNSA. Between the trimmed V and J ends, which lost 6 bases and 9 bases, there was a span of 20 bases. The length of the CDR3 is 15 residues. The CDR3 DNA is TGTGCCAGCAGTTTTCCAGGGGCTGGAGCAAGGGAGCTGTTTTTT. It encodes CASSFPGAGARELFF.

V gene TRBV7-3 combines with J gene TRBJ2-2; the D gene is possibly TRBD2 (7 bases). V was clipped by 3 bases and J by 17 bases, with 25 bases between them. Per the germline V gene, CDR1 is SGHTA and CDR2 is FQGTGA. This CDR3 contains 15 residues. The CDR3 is CASSLQRGGPGKNFF. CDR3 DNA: TGTGCCAGCAGCTTGCAGCGCGGGGGCCCCGGGAAGAACTTTTTT. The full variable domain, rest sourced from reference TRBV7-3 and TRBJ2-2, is GAGVSQTPSNKVTEKGKYVELRCDPISGHTALYWYRQSLGQGPEFLIYFQGTGAADDSGLPNDRFFAVRPEGSVSTLKIQRTERGDSAVYLCASSLQRGGPGKNFFGEGSRLTVL.

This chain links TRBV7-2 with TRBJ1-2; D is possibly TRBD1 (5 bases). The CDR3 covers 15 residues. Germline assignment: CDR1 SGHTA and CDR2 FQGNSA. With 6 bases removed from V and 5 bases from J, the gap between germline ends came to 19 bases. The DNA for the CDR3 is TGTGCCAGCAGTCAAGATGCGGGACGAATTTATGGCTACACCTTC. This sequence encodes CASSQDAGRIYGYTF.

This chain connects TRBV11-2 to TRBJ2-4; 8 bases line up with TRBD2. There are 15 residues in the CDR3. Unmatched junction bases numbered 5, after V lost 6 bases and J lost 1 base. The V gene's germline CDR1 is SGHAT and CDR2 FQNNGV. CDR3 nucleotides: TGTGCCAGCAGAAACGTAGCGGGGGCCAAAAACATTCAGTACTTC. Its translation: CASRNVAGAKNIQYF.

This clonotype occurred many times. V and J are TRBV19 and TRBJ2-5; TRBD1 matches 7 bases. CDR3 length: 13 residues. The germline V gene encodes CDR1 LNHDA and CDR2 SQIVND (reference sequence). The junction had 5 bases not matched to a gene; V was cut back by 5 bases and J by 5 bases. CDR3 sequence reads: CASSAQGQETQYF. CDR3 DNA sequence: TGTGCCAGTAGTGCACAGGGGCAGGAGACCCAGTACTTC.

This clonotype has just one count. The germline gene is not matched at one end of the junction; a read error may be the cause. DNA for the CDR3: TGTGCCAGCAGCTCCCGGAACGGGGATAACGAGCAGCTCTTC. This translates into CASSSRNGDNEQLF. This chain uses TRBV7-2 with TRBJ2-1, with D possibly TRBD2 on 5 matching bases. Germline CDR1 SGHTA, CDR2 FQGNSA. This CDR3 has 14 residues.

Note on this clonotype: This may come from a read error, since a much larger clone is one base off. The chain's CDR3 is CASAVGSGPGNTICF. CDR3 nucleotides: TGTGCCAGCGCCGTTGGGTCAGGGCCTGGAAACACCATATGTTTT. The chain combines TRBV6-1 with TRBJ1-3, with D possibly being TRBD1 (5 bases). There are 15 residues in the CDR3. Germline loops: CDR1 MNHNS, CDR2 SASEGT.

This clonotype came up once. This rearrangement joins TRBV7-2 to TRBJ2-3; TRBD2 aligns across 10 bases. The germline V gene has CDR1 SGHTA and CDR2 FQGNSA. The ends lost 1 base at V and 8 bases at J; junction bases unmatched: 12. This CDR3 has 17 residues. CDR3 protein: CASSLGGSGGPPSTQYF. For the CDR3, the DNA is TGTGCCAGCAGCTTAGGAGGTAGCGGGGGGCCCCCGAGTACGCAGTATTTT. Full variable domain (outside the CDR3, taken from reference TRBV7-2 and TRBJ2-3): GAGVSQSPSNKVTEKGKDVELRCDPISGHTALYWYRQSLGQGLEFLIYFQGNSAPDKSGLPSDRFSAERTGGSVSTLTIQRTQQEDSAVYLCASSLGGSGGPPSTQYFGPGTRLTVL.

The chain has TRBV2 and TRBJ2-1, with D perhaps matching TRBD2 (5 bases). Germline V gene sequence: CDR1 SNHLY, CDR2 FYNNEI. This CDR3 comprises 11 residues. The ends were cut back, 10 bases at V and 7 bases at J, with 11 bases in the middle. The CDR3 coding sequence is TGTGCCACACGGGGTGGGAATGAGCAGTTCTTC. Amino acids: CATRGGNEQFF.

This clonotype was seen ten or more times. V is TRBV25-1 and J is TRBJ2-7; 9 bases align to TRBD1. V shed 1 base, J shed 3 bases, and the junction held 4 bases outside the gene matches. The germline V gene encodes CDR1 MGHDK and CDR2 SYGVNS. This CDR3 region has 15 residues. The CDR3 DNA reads TGTGCCAGCAGTGAATTCGAGGACAGGGGCTACGAGCAGTACTTC. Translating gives CASSEFEDRGYEQYF.

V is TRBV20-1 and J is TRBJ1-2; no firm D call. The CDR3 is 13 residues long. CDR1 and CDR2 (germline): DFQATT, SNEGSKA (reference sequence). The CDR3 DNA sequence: TGCAGCGCAACAAAAAACCTAAACTATGGCTACACCTTC. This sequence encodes CSATKNLNYGYTF.

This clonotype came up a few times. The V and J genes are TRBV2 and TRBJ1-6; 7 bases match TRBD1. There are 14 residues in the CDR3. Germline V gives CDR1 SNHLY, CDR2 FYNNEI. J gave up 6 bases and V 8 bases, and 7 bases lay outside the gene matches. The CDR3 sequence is CASGPWDSNSPLHF. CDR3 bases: TGTGCCAGCGGGCCATGGGACAGTAATTCACCCCTCCACTTT.

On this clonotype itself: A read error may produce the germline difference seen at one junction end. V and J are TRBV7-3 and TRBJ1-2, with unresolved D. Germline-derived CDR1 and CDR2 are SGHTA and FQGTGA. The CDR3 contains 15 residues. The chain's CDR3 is CATSFWRHTNYGYTF. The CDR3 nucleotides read TGTGCCACCAGCTTTTGGAGGCACACGAACTATGGCTACACCTTC.